These T cell receptor beta chains were read from a single sample in a study of OX40 agonist ivuxolimab in advanced cancers. Sequencing was performed with immunoSEQ multiplex PCR; in TCRdb, only in-frame clones are kept and a portion is missing. The repertoire holds roughly 110,000 clones, with over 75% as singletons. Sequences were derived from CD4+ or CD8+ T cells sorted from blood, sampled in a trial of the OX40 agonist ivuxolimab. The receptors here all came from an adult with an advanced solid tumor such as melanoma, head and neck, liver or kidney cancer. Both conserved end residues are part of each CDR3. Each record gives: J gene, D gene, V gene, clone size, CDR3 protein, CDR3 DNA. The D gene is left open where the match is weak. The size entry is marked missing in some rows and otherwise reads once, few, many or a size class.

TRBJ1-6 TRBD1 TRBV6-6 . CAMGTGNSPLHF TGTGCCATGGGGACAGGGAATTCACCCCTCCACTTT
TRBJ1-6 . TRBV27 . CASRPPLGLSSYNSPLHF TGTGCCAGCAGGCCTCCATTGGGGCTTAGCTCCTATAATTCACCCCTCCACTTT
TRBJ2-3 TRBD2 TRBV5-1 few CASSLSGGDGDTQYF TGCGCCAGCAGCTTATCCGGGGGGGACGGAGATACGCAGTATTTT
TRBJ1-1 . TRBV27 few CASRQTGNTEAFF TGTGCCAGCAGACAGACAGGGAACACTGAAGCTTTCTTT
TRBJ2-2 TRBD1 TRBV19 . CATNTGANTGELFF TGTGCCACTAATACAGGGGCGAACACCGGGGAGCTGTTTTTT
TRBJ2-3 TRBD2 TRBV7-3 . CASSSLTSGGPRRGRRDTQYF TGTGCCAGCAGCTCCTTAACTAGCGGGGGGCCCAGGAGAGGCCGGAGGGATACGCAGTATTTT
TRBJ1-5 . TRBV27 . CASSAGRAGYQPQHF TGTGCCAGTAGTGCAGGACGGGCTGGGTATCAGCCCCAGCATTTT
TRBJ2-1 . TRBV5-4 . CASSRDTLPYNEQFF TGTGCCAGCAGCCGGGACACCCTCCCCTACAATGAGCAGTTCTTC
TRBJ1-3 . TRBV11-2 . CASSLVGTSGNTIYF TGTGCCAGCAGCTTAGTTGGGACCTCTGGAAACACCATATATTTT
TRBJ2-1 TRBD2 TRBV6-4 . CASSSLAGDSNEQFF TGTGCCAGCAGTTCACTAGCGGGGGATTCTAATGAGCAGTTCTTC
TRBJ2-3 . TRBV7-9 . CASTARPVASTDTQYF TGTGCCAGCACCGCCAGGCCGGTCGCTAGCACAGATACGCAGTATTTT
TRBJ1-6 TRBD1 TRBV28 few CASSLGTGDSPLHF TGTGCCAGCAGTTTAGGAACAGGGGATTCACCCCTCCACTTT
TRBJ1-5 . TRBV10-3 few CAISGESGVSQHF TGTGCCATCAGTGGGGAGAGTGGGGTGTCCCAGCATTTT
TRBJ1-5 . TRBV30 . CAWTGDSNQPQHF TGTGCCTGGACAGGAGATAGCAATCAGCCCCAGCATTTT
TRBJ1-2 . TRBV6-5 . CASKVPGRGYGYTF TGTGCCAGCAAAGTACCGGGACGGGGTTATGGCTACACCTTC
TRBJ1-5 . TRBV11-3 . CASSLDGQPQHF TGTGCCAGCAGCTTAGACGGTCAGCCCCAGCATTTT
TRBJ1-1 TRBD1 TRBV7-9 . CASSLIPGQGLAFF TGTGCCAGCAGCTTAATTCCGGGACAGGGATTGGCTTTCTTT
TRBJ1-5 . TRBV6-5 . CASSRGADNQPQHF TGTGCCAGCAGTCGGGGTGCAGATAATCAGCCCCAGCATTTT
TRBJ1-5 . TRBV19 once CACHGTPSNQPQHF TGTGCCTGTCACGGGACTCCCAGCAATCAGCCCCAGCATTTT
TRBJ1-3 . TRBV6-1 . CASSEARDGTIYF TGTGCCAGCAGTGAAGCGAGAGATGGGACCATATATTTT
TRBJ2-1 . TRBV14 . CASSQDRVRVNEQFF TGTGCCAGCAGCCAAGATAGGGTCAGGGTGAATGAGCAGTTCTTC
TRBJ1-4 . TRBV7-7 . CASSSGRGEKLFF TGTGCCAGCAGCTCCGGACGGGGCGAAAAACTGTTTTTT
TRBJ2-7 . TRBV5-1 . CASSSFGGTYEQYF TGCGCCAGCAGCTCTTTTGGGGGAACCTACGAGCAGTACTTC
TRBJ1-1 . TRBV5-6 . CASSFSGATAFF TGTGCCAGCAGCTTTTCAGGGGCAACGGCTTTCTTT
TRBJ1-3 . TRBV28 . CASEPLSKSGNTIYF TGTGCCAGCGAACCTTTGTCGAAATCTGGAAACACCATATATTTT
TRBJ2-3 . TRBV5-1 . CASRPTSITDTQYF TGCGCCAGCAGACCGACTAGTATCACAGATACGCAGTATTTT
TRBJ1-6 . TRBV28 . CASSLLSSSPLHF TGTGCCAGCAGTTTATTGTCCAGTTCACCCCTCCACTTT
TRBJ2-6 . TRBV18 once CASSLGGPGANVLTF TGTGCCAGCTCACTGGGTGGACCCGGGGCCAACGTCCTGACTTTC
TRBJ1-2 TRBD1 TRBV29-1 . CSVAGQGANYGYTF TGCAGCGTTGCTGGACAGGGGGCGAACTATGGCTACACCTTC